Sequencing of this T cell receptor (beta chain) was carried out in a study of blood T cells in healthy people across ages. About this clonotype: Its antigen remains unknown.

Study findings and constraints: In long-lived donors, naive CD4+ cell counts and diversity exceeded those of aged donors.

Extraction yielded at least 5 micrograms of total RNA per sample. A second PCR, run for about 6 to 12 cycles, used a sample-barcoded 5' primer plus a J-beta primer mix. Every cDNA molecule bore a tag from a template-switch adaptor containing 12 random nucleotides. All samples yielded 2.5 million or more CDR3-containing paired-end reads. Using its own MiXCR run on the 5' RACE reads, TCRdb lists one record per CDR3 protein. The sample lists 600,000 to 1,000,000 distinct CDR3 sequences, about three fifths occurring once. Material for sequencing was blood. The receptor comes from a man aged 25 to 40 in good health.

The CDR3 loop is CAISRRDAVLTDTQYF. In DNA, the CDR3 is TGTGCCATCAGCAGGAGGGACGCCGTCCTCACAGATACGCAGTATTTT. The genes are TRBV10-3 and TRBJ2-3; possibly TRBD2 for D (6 bases). Trimming took off 6 bases at V and 2 bases at J, with 18 bases between the two ends. The CDR3 runs to 16 residues. The V gene's germline CDR1 is ENHRY and CDR2 SYGVKD.